The rows below give T cell receptor beta chains drawn from one sample of a study of blood T cell repertoires in COVID-19. TCRdb's copy holds only in-frame clones and misses some; the assay was immunoSEQ multiplex PCR. Among 350,000 to 450,000 clones, 80% to 95% were seen once, and the ten largest hold roughly 0.86%. The source material was PBMCs or T cells enriched from blood (not recorded which). The receptors shown here come from a woman aged 40 to 55 who had been exposed to COVID-19. Each CDR3 is given with its conserved first and last residue. The D gene is left open where the match is weak. Only part of the rows carry a size: once, few, many, or a class if the clone is expanded.

>.|.|13|TRBV9|TRBJ2-2
TGTGCCAGCAGCGTAAGACTCACCGGGGAGCTGTTTTTT
CASSVRLTGELFF
>TRBD2|.|13|TRBV10-2|TRBJ2-1
TGCGCCAGCAGGACTAGCGGGAGTAATGAGCAGTTCTTC
CASRTSGSNEQFF
>TRBD2|.|17|TRBV7-2|TRBJ2-5
TGTGCCAGCAGCCCGCGGCGACTGACCCTAGCGGCAGAGACCCAGTACTTC
CASSPRRLTLAAETQYF
>.|once|13|TRBV19|TRBJ1-2
TGTGCCAGTAGTATCGACAGGACGTATGGCTACACCTTC
CASSIDRTYGYTF
>.|.|13|TRBV12-3/TRBV12-4|TRBJ1-1
TGTGCCAGCCCTGCCCCCGGCGGGACTGAAGCTTTCTTT
CASPAPGGTEAFF
>.|few|20|TRBV7-5|TRBJ1-6
TGTGTCAGAAGCTCCGTCACCGACAGGGTCCAATTTATTACTAATTCACCCCTCCACTTT
CVRSSVTDRVQFITNSPLHF
>TRBD1|.|17|TRBV27|TRBJ2-6
TGTGCCAGCAGTTCACGGACAGGAGTCTCTGGGGCCAACGTCCTGACTTTC
CASSSRTGVSGANVLTF
>TRBD1|.|14|TRBV10-3|TRBJ1-2
TGTGCCATCAGTGAGTCGCCAGGGGGAAATGGCTACACCTTC
CAISESPGGNGYTF
>.|.|17|TRBV7-6|TRBJ2-7
TGTGCCAGCAGCTTAGTCCCCCCCGAGAAGTTTCTCTACGAGCAGTACTTC
CASSLVPPEKFLYEQYF
>TRBD1|.|17|TRBV6-1|TRBJ1-5
TGTGCCAGCAGTGTATCGGTAGGGGGCACAAGCAATCAGCCCCAGCATTTT
CASSVSVGGTSNQPQHF
>TRBD2|once|14|TRBV3-1/TRBV3-2|TRBJ2-5
TGTGCCAGCAGCCGATCGGGAGGACAAGAGACCCAGTACTTC
CASSRSGGQETQYF
>TRBD1|.|16|TRBV27|TRBJ1-4
TGTGCCAGCAGTCCCCAACTACAGGGGAAGAATGAAAAACTGTTTTTT
CASSPQLQGKNEKLFF
>.|.|17|TRBV9|TRBJ2-5
TGTGCCAGCAGCCCTTCGGCCCGGCGGGGGCCACAAGAGACCCAGTACTTC
CASSPSARRGPQETQYF
>.|.|13|TRBV7-2|TRBJ1-2
TGTGCCAGCAGCTCCTTGAGGGGGAGAGGCTACACCTTC
CASSSLRGRGYTF
>.|.|17|TRBV13|TRBJ2-5
TGTGCCAGCAGCTTACGAATCGATAGTTTAGCTGGGGAGACCCAGTACTTC
CASSLRIDSLAGETQYF
>TRBD1|.|15|TRBV7-9|TRBJ1-2
TGTGCCAGCAGCTTACAACGACGGACAGGCCGCGGCTACACCTTC
CASSLQRRTGRGYTF
>TRBD1|.|15|TRBV14|TRBJ1-3
TGTGCCAGCAGCCAAGGGGACAGGGTCGTAAACACCATATATTTT
CASSQGDRVVNTIYF
>.|.|15|TRBV6-5|TRBJ1-1
TGTGCCAGCAGTCCAACGTTCGGTCTGAACACTGAAGCTTTCTTT
CASSPTFGLNTEAFF
>TRBD1|.|14|TRBV27|TRBJ2-1
TGTGCCAGCGCCCCAGGGGGAATCTACAATGAGCAGTTCTTC
CASAPGGIYNEQFF
>TRBD1|.|14|TRBV11-3|TRBJ1-1
TGTGCCAGCAGCCCCGGACAGGGGAACACTGAAGCTTTCTTT
CASSPGQGNTEAFF
>.|.|17|TRBV19|TRBJ2-6
TGTGCCAGTAGTTTGGGGAGTTTTGCCTCTGGGGCCAACGTCCTGACTTTC
CASSLGSFASGANVLTF
>TRBD1|.|15|TRBV2|TRBJ2-2
TGTGCCAGCAGTGATCGGACAGGAGACACCGGGGAGCTGTTTTTT
CASSDRTGDTGELFF
>TRBD1|.|15|TRBV9|TRBJ1-5
TGTGCCAGCAGCCCCCGGACAGGGCTAAATCAGCCCCAGCATTTT
CASSPRTGLNQPQHF
>TRBD1|.|13|TRBV5-1|TRBJ2-5
TGCGCCAGCAGCCCCAGGGGGCAAGAGACCCAGTACTTC
CASSPRGQETQYF
>TRBD2|once|15|TRBV6-5|TRBJ2-3
TGTGCCAGCAGTTGGACTAGCGGGAGATCAGATACGCAGTATTTT
CASSWTSGRSDTQYF
>TRBD1|.|17|TRBV5-1|TRBJ1-6
TGCGCCAGCAGCTTGGGGGGACAGGGGGCGAAAAATTCACCCCTCCACTTT
CASSLGGQGAKNSPLHF
>TRBD1|.|16|TRBV5-1|TRBJ1-4
TGCGCCAGCAGCTTGGGGAGGACAGGCGTAGTTGAAAAACTGTTTTTT
CASSLGRTGVVEKLFF
>.|.|16|TRBV5-1|TRBJ2-1
TGCGCCAGCAGCTTGGGGGAGACTAGGTTTACCAATGAGCAGTTCTTC
CASSLGETRFTNEQFF
>TRBD1|.|15|TRBV3-1/TRBV3-2|TRBJ1-1
TGTGCCAGCAGCCAACCCCAGGGGGGAAACACTGAAGCTTTCTTT
CASSQPQGGNTEAFF
>TRBD1|.|13|TRBV6-5|TRBJ2-7
TGTGCCAGCAGTTACCAGGGGGACTACGAGCAGTACTTC
CASSYQGDYEQYF
>.|.|12|TRBV3-1/TRBV3-2|TRBJ2-7
TGTGCCAGCAGCCAACGGGGCTACGAGCAGTACTTC
CASSQRGYEQYF
>TRBD1|.|13|TRBV29-1|TRBJ1-2
TGCAGCGTTGAGAGCGGGACAGGGGATGGCTACACCTTC
CSVESGTGDGYTF
>.|.|14|TRBV9|TRBJ2-5
TGTGCCAGCAGCGCGGGACTTTTCGAAGAGACCCAGTACTTC
CASSAGLFEETQYF
>TRBD1|.|14|TRBV15|TRBJ1-2
TGTGCCACCAGCACGACAGGGGTTAGGCCTGGCTACACCTTC
CATSTTGVRPGYTF
>.|few|18|TRBV7-9|TRBJ2-7
TGTGCCAGCAGCTTAGGCAGGGGCAAAAGTATAGGGTCTATCGAGCAGTACTTC
CASSLGRGKSIGSIEQYF
>.|.|10|TRBV20-1|TRBJ1-2
TGCAGTGCCAGGGCCTATGGCTACACCTTC
CSARAYGYTF
>.|once|12|TRBV6-2/TRBV6-3|TRBJ1-1
TGTGCCAGCAGTCAGGGTCTCGCTGAAGCTTTCTTT
CASSQGLAEAFF
>.|.|15|TRBV7-2|TRBJ2-7
TGTGCCAGCAGCCGTAGGGTAGGAGGGTCCTACGAGCAGTACTTC
CASSRRVGGSYEQYF
>.|.|14|TRBV19|TRBJ1-6
TGTGCCAGTAGTCAGACAGCCAATAATTCACCCCTCCACTTT
CASSQTANNSPLHF
>TRBD2|.|14|TRBV6-4|TRBJ2-1
TGTGCCAGCAGTGTGGCGGGAGGATCCAATGAGCAGTTCTTC
CASSVAGGSNEQFF
>.|few|16|TRBV4-3|TRBJ2-7
TGCGCCAGCAGCCGACGCTGGCCGTCAGGGTTTTACGAGCAGTACTTC
CASSRRWPSGFYEQYF
>TRBD2|.|15|TRBV19|TRBJ2-1
TGTGCCAGTATTGGACTAGCGGGAGGGTTCAATGAGCAGTTCTTC
CASIGLAGGFNEQFF
>TRBD2|few|15|TRBV27|TRBJ2-2
TGTGCCAGCAGTATGGGGACTATTAACACCGGGGAGCTGTTTTTT
CASSMGTINTGELFF
>.|.|12|TRBV6-5|TRBJ1-5
TGTGCCAGTTCGGTTTCTAATCAGCCCCAGCATTTT
CASSVSNQPQHF
>TRBD1|.|14|TRBV30|TRBJ2-7
TGTGCCTGGAGTGATGGACAGGGACTGGACGAGCAGTACTTC
CAWSDGQGLDEQYF
>TRBD1|.|16|TRBV19|TRBJ1-5
TGTGCCAGTAGCCTACAGGGGACTCTTATCAATCAGCCCCAGCATTTT
CASSLQGTLINQPQHF
>.|once|13|TRBV15|TRBJ2-3
TGTGCCACCAGGCTAGCGTCGGCAGATACGCAGTATTTT
CATRLASADTQYF
>TRBD1|once|12|TRBV10-1|TRBJ1-5
TGCGCCAGCGGGACAGGGGATCAGCCCCAGCATTTT
CASGTGDQPQHF
>TRBD1|.|16|TRBV5-6|TRBJ1-2
TGTGCCAGCAGCTTGGCCGTGGGCGGGACAGGCTATGGCTACACCTTC
CASSLAVGGTGYGYTF
>TRBD1|.|13|TRBV7-8|TRBJ1-3
TGTGCCAGCAGCTACAGGACAGGCCCCACCATATATTTT
CASSYRTGPTIYF
>TRBD1|.|17|TRBV4-1|TRBJ1-3
TGCGCCAGCAGCCAAGTAGAAACGGGCAGCAGGGGGAACACCATATATTTT
CASSQVETGSRGNTIYF
>.|.|16|TRBV14|TRBJ1-4
TGTGCCAGCAGCGAACCTTCGGGACAAGCTAATGAAAAACTGTTTTTT
CASSEPSGQANEKLFF
>TRBD1|.|12|TRBV29-1|TRBJ1-1
TGCAGTCTGGACAGGGCTAGTACTGAAGCTTTCTTT
CSLDRASTEAFF